A selection of T cell receptor beta chains follows, all from one sample in a study of shared clonotypes between healthy human individuals. Libraries were prepared by immunoSEQ multiplex PCR; TCRdb keeps only in-frame clonotypes and omits some of them. The table lists 1 million to 1.2 million clones, approximately 77% of them singletons. Source material: memory CD4+ T cells from PBMCs. The receptors shown here come from a man in his late teens or twenties in good health. Some clones in this sample may be carry-over from other donors' samples. CDR3s include the opening cysteine and the closing phenylalanine or tryptophan. Fields, in order: D gene, V gene, clone size, J gene, CDR3 length, CDR3 DNA, CDR3 protein. The D gene is left open where the match is weak. Rows may omit the clone size; those that give it use once, few, many or a size class.

d_call: TRBD1; v_call: TRBV5-1; clone_size: NA; j_call: TRBJ1-2; cdr3_length: 18; cdr3_nt: TGCGCCAGCAGCTTGGGCACCTCGGGACAGGGAATGTCTTGGGGCTACACCTTC; cdr3_aa: CASSLGTSGQGMSWGYTF
d_call: NA; v_call: TRBV6-6; clone_size: NA; j_call: TRBJ2-1; cdr3_length: 15; cdr3_nt: TGTGCCAGCAGCACACGTAGCGGAGCAGGGAATGAGCAGTTCTTC; cdr3_aa: CASSTRSGAGNEQFF
d_call: NA; v_call: TRBV6-5; clone_size: NA; j_call: TRBJ1-2; cdr3_length: 14; cdr3_nt: TGTGCCAGCAGTTACTCGGAGAGGGGCTATGGCTACACCTTC; cdr3_aa: CASSYSERGYGYTF
d_call: NA; v_call: TRBV18; clone_size: NA; j_call: TRBJ2-3; cdr3_length: 13; cdr3_nt: TGTGCCAGCTCAGTACGAGTGCCAGATACGCAGTATTTT; cdr3_aa: CASSVRVPDTQYF
d_call: NA; v_call: TRBV30; clone_size: NA; j_call: TRBJ1-3; cdr3_length: 12; cdr3_nt: TGTGCCTGGAGTGTCTCTGGAAACACCATATATTTT; cdr3_aa: CAWSVSGNTIYF
d_call: TRBD2; v_call: TRBV9; clone_size: NA; j_call: TRBJ2-1; cdr3_length: 17; cdr3_nt: TGTGCCAGCAGCGTAGGACCGGGACTAGCGGGCTACAATGAGCAGTTCTTC; cdr3_aa: CASSVGPGLAGYNEQFF
d_call: TRBD1; v_call: TRBV29-1; clone_size: NA; j_call: TRBJ2-7; cdr3_length: 14; cdr3_nt: TGCAGCGTTTGGGGGGGACAGGGGGCACGAGAGCAGTACTTC; cdr3_aa: CSVWGGQGAREQYF
d_call: NA; v_call: TRBV15; clone_size: few; j_call: TRBJ1-2; cdr3_length: 16; cdr3_nt: TGTGCCACCAGCAGAGAGGGCAGCTGGTCTAACTATGGCTACACCTTC; cdr3_aa: CATSREGSWSNYGYTF
d_call: TRBD2; v_call: TRBV11-2; clone_size: NA; j_call: TRBJ2-7; cdr3_length: 15; cdr3_nt: TGTGCCAGCAGCTGGACTAGCGGGAGTTCCTACGAGCAGTACTTC; cdr3_aa: CASSWTSGSSYEQYF
d_call: NA; v_call: TRBV9; clone_size: NA; j_call: TRBJ2-3; cdr3_length: 15; cdr3_nt: TGTGCCAGCAGCGTAGGTCCGGGTCACACAGATACGCAGTATTTT; cdr3_aa: CASSVGPGHTDTQYF
d_call: NA; v_call: TRBV28; clone_size: NA; j_call: TRBJ2-5; cdr3_length: 12; cdr3_nt: TGTGCCAGCAGTTTGGTACGATGGGGGCAGTACTTC; cdr3_aa: CASSLVRWGQYF
d_call: NA; v_call: TRBV29-1; clone_size: NA; j_call: TRBJ2-7; cdr3_length: 11; cdr3_nt: TGCAGCGCCCAGGCACCCTTAGGGCAGTACTTC; cdr3_aa: CSAQAPLGQYF
d_call: NA; v_call: TRBV28; clone_size: NA; j_call: TRBJ1-2; cdr3_length: 15; cdr3_nt: TGTGCCAGCAGTTTCTCGGGGCTTGAGAACTATGGCTACACCTTC; cdr3_aa: CASSFSGLENYGYTF
d_call: NA; v_call: TRBV5-1; clone_size: NA; j_call: TRBJ2-7; cdr3_length: 14; cdr3_nt: TGCGCCAGCAGCCCCGGCAGGGTATTCTACGAGCAGTACTTC; cdr3_aa: CASSPGRVFYEQYF
d_call: TRBD1; v_call: TRBV18; clone_size: NA; j_call: TRBJ2-5; cdr3_length: 15; cdr3_nt: TGTGCCAGCTCACCACCTTGGACAGGGGGAGAGACCCAGTACTTC; cdr3_aa: CASSPPWTGGETQYF
d_call: TRBD2; v_call: TRBV9; clone_size: NA; j_call: TRBJ2-3; cdr3_length: 18; cdr3_nt: TGTGCCAGCAGCCTTCTGGGGCTAGCGGGAGGGCAGGCAGATACGCAGTATTTT; cdr3_aa: CASSLLGLAGGQADTQYF
d_call: NA; v_call: TRBV6-5; clone_size: few; j_call: TRBJ2-2; cdr3_length: 14; cdr3_nt: TGTGCCAGCAGGGGGAGGACGGGTTTCGGGGAGCTGTTTTTT; cdr3_aa: CASRGRTGFGELFF
d_call: NA; v_call: TRBV7-2; clone_size: NA; j_call: TRBJ1-1; cdr3_length: 15; cdr3_nt: TGTGCCAGCAGCTTAGGAGGGGGGGTCAACACTGAAGCTTTCTTT; cdr3_aa: CASSLGGGVNTEAFF
d_call: TRBD2; v_call: TRBV2; clone_size: NA; j_call: TRBJ2-7; cdr3_length: 16; cdr3_nt: TGTGCCAGCGGTGGGGGGACGGGACTAGCGGGAGGCGAGCAGTACTTC; cdr3_aa: CASGGGTGLAGGEQYF
d_call: TRBD1; v_call: TRBV6-6; clone_size: NA; j_call: TRBJ1-5; cdr3_length: 15; cdr3_nt: TGTGCCAGCAGACAACAGGGGTTGAGGGATCAGCCCCAGCATTTT; cdr3_aa: CASRQQGLRDQPQHF
d_call: NA; v_call: TRBV28; clone_size: few; j_call: TRBJ2-2; cdr3_length: 15; cdr3_nt: TGTGCCAGCAGTTTATCGGTGGGAGCCCCCGGGGAGCTGTTTTTT; cdr3_aa: CASSLSVGAPGELFF
d_call: TRBD1; v_call: TRBV28; clone_size: many; j_call: TRBJ1-2; cdr3_length: 14; cdr3_nt: TGTGCCAGCAGGGAGGGACAGGGGGCCGAAGGCTACACCTTC; cdr3_aa: CASREGQGAEGYTF
d_call: NA; v_call: TRBV28; clone_size: NA; j_call: TRBJ2-3; cdr3_length: 16; cdr3_nt: TGTGCCAGCAGTTTAATCGGAATTTTGAGGACAGATACGCAGTATTTT; cdr3_aa: CASSLIGILRTDTQYF
d_call: NA; v_call: TRBV12-5; clone_size: NA; j_call: TRBJ1-2; cdr3_length: 10; cdr3_nt: TGTGCTAGCGCTCGCACTGGCTACACCTTC; cdr3_aa: CASARTGYTF
d_call: TRBD1; v_call: TRBV6-1; clone_size: few; j_call: TRBJ2-7; cdr3_length: 13; cdr3_nt: TGTGCCAGCCGGTGGGGACAGGGGTACGAGCAGTACTTC; cdr3_aa: CASRWGQGYEQYF
d_call: NA; v_call: TRBV19; clone_size: NA; j_call: TRBJ2-1; cdr3_length: 13; cdr3_nt: TGTGCCAGTAGTCTCCGCGCTAACAATGAGCAGTTCTTC; cdr3_aa: CASSLRANNEQFF
d_call: TRBD1; v_call: TRBV19; clone_size: NA; j_call: TRBJ2-7; cdr3_length: 14; cdr3_nt: TGTGCCAGTAGTACCCGGACAGGGGGCTACGAGCAGTACTTC; cdr3_aa: CASSTRTGGYEQYF
d_call: NA; v_call: TRBV7-9; clone_size: NA; j_call: TRBJ2-2; cdr3_length: 15; cdr3_nt: TGTGCCAGCAGCTTAGGGGACGGGGTCACCGGGGAGCTGTTTTTT; cdr3_aa: CASSLGDGVTGELFF
d_call: NA; v_call: TRBV5-4; clone_size: NA; j_call: TRBJ1-3; cdr3_length: 15; cdr3_nt: TGTGCCAGCAGCATGACAGCGACCTCTGGAAACACCATATATTTT; cdr3_aa: CASSMTATSGNTIYF
d_call: TRBD1; v_call: TRBV6-5; clone_size: NA; j_call: TRBJ2-7; cdr3_length: 14; cdr3_nt: TGTGCCAGCAGCTGGGACAGGGGCACCTACGAGCAGTACTTC; cdr3_aa: CASSWDRGTYEQYF
d_call: NA; v_call: TRBV6-5; clone_size: NA; j_call: TRBJ2-7; cdr3_length: 14; cdr3_nt: TGTGCCAGCCGTCAACCGGGGATCGGGTACGAGCAGTACTTC; cdr3_aa: CASRQPGIGYEQYF
d_call: NA; v_call: TRBV7-9; clone_size: NA; j_call: TRBJ2-2; cdr3_length: 16; cdr3_nt: TGTGCCAGCAGCTCCCACTGGGGCCTTAACACCGGGGAGCTGTTTTTT; cdr3_aa: CASSSHWGLNTGELFF
d_call: NA; v_call: TRBV5-1; clone_size: NA; j_call: TRBJ2-7; cdr3_length: 13; cdr3_nt: TGCGCCAGCAACTCTGTACCCTCGCACGAGCAGTACTTC; cdr3_aa: CASNSVPSHEQYF
d_call: NA; v_call: TRBV20-1; clone_size: NA; j_call: TRBJ2-5; cdr3_length: 11; cdr3_nt: TGCAGTGCTAGAGAGGGGTGGTCCCAGTACTTC; cdr3_aa: CSAREGWSQYF
d_call: NA; v_call: TRBV27; clone_size: NA; j_call: TRBJ2-3; cdr3_length: 14; cdr3_nt: TGTGCCAGCAGTTTTCGGCGGAGCACAGATACGCAGTATTTT; cdr3_aa: CASSFRRSTDTQYF
d_call: TRBD1; v_call: TRBV6-5; clone_size: NA; j_call: TRBJ2-7; cdr3_length: 14; cdr3_nt: TGTGCCAGCAGGCAGACAGGGTTCTCCTACGAGCAGTACTTC; cdr3_aa: CASRQTGFSYEQYF
d_call: TRBD2; v_call: TRBV11-2; clone_size: NA; j_call: TRBJ2-7; cdr3_length: 16; cdr3_nt: TGTGCCAGCAGCTCAGGGGCTAGCGGGAGCGACTACGAGCAGTACTTC; cdr3_aa: CASSSGASGSDYEQYF
d_call: NA; v_call: TRBV7-9; clone_size: few; j_call: TRBJ2-3; cdr3_length: 12; cdr3_nt: TGTGCCAGCAGCTCCGCCTCCCCCTCGGAGTATTTT; cdr3_aa: CASSSASPSEYF
d_call: NA; v_call: TRBV9; clone_size: NA; j_call: TRBJ1-2; cdr3_length: 17; cdr3_nt: TGTGCCAGCAGCGTAGAAGGGACTACAGGACATGGCTATGGCTACACCTTC; cdr3_aa: CASSVEGTTGHGYGYTF
d_call: NA; v_call: TRBV21-1; clone_size: few; j_call: TRBJ2-6; cdr3_length: 17; cdr3_nt: TGTGCCAGCAGCAGGGAAAACAGTATAGGTGGGGCCAACGTCCTGACTTTC; cdr3_aa: CASSRENSIGGANVLTF
d_call: TRBD1; v_call: TRBV2; clone_size: NA; j_call: TRBJ1-5; cdr3_length: 13; cdr3_nt: TGTGCCACCGCCCGGGACAGTAATCAGCCCCAGCATTTT; cdr3_aa: CATARDSNQPQHF
d_call: TRBD2; v_call: TRBV7-9; clone_size: NA; j_call: TRBJ2-7; cdr3_length: 15; cdr3_nt: TGTGCCAGCAGCCACCGGTCGGGACTAGTCTACGAGCAGTACTTC; cdr3_aa: CASSHRSGLVYEQYF
d_call: NA; v_call: TRBV5-4; clone_size: NA; j_call: TRBJ2-7; cdr3_length: 14; cdr3_nt: TGTGCCAGCAGCTTGGCAGGGGTGGCCTACGAGCAGTACTTC; cdr3_aa: CASSLAGVAYEQYF
d_call: TRBD1; v_call: TRBV4-2; clone_size: NA; j_call: TRBJ1-2; cdr3_length: 15; cdr3_nt: TGTGCCAGCAGCCAAGAGCGGACAGGGGGCTATGGCTACACCTTC; cdr3_aa: CASSQERTGGYGYTF
d_call: TRBD2; v_call: TRBV6-6; clone_size: NA; j_call: TRBJ2-7; cdr3_length: 16; cdr3_nt: TGTGCCAGCAGTTACTCGTGGCTAGCGGGAGGCTACGAGCAGTACTTC; cdr3_aa: CASSYSWLAGGYEQYF
d_call: NA; v_call: TRBV7-2; clone_size: NA; j_call: TRBJ2-2; cdr3_length: 16; cdr3_nt: TGTGCCAGCAGCGCCCGGGTTAGCGGATCCGGGGGGGAGCTGTTTTTT; cdr3_aa: CASSARVSGSGGELFF
d_call: NA; v_call: TRBV25-1; clone_size: NA; j_call: TRBJ1-1; cdr3_length: 15; cdr3_nt: TGTGCCAGCAGTGATGGTCTTTCGGGGTACACTGAAGCTTTCTTT; cdr3_aa: CASSDGLSGYTEAFF